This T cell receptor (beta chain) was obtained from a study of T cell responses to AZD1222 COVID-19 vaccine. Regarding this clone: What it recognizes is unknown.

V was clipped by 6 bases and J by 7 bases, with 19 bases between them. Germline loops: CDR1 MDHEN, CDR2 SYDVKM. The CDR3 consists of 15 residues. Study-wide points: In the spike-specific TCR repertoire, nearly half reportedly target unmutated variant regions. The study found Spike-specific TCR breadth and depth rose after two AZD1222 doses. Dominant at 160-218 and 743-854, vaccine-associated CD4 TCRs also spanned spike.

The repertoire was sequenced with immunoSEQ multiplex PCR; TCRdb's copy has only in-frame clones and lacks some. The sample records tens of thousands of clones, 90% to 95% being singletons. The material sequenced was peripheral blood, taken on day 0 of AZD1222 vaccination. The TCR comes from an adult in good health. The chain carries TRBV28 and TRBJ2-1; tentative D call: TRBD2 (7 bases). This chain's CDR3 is CASRSGGGGRNEQFF. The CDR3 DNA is TGTGCCAGCAGGTCTGGAGGGGGGGGGCGAAATGAGCAGTTCTTC.